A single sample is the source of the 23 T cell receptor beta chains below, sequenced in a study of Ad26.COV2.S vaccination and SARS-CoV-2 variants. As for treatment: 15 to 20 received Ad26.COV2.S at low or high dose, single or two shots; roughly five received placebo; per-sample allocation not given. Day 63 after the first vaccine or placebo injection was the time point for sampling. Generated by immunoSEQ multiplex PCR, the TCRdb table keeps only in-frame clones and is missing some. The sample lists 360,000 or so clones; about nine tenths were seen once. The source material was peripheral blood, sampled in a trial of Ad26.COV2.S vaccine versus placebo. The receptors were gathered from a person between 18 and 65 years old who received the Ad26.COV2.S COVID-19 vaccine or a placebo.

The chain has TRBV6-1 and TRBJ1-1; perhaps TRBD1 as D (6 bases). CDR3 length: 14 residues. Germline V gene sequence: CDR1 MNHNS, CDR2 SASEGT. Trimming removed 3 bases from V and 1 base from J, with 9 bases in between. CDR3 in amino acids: CASSEARGNTEAFF. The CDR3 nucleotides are TGTGCCAGCAGTGAGGCCAGGGGGAACACTGAAGCTTTCTTT.

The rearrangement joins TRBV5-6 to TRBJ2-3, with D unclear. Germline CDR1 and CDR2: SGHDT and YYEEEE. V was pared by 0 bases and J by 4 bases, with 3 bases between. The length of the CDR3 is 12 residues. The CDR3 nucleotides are TGTGCCAGCAGCTTGGATGCAGATACGCAGTATTTT. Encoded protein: CASSLDADTQYF. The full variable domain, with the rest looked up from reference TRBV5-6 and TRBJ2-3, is DAGVTQSPTHLIKTRGQQVTLRCSPKSGHDTVSWYQQALGQGPQFIFQYYEEEERQRGNFPDRFSGHQFPNYSSELNVNALLLGDSALYLCASSLDADTQYFGPGTRLTVL.

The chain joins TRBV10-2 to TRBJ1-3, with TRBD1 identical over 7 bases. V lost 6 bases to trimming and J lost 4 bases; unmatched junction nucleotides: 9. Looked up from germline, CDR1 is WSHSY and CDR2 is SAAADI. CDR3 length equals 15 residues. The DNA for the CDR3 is TGCGCCAGCAGGTTCGGACAGGTCGCAGGAAACACCATATATTTT. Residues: CASRFGQVAGNTIYF.

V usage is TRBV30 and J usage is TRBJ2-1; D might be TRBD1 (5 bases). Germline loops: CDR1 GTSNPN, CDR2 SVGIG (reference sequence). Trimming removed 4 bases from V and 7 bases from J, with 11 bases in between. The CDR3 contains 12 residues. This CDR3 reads CAWTPRVNEQFF. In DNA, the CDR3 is TGTGCCTGGACCCCCAGGGTAAATGAGCAGTTCTTC. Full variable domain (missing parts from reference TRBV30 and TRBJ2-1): SQTIHQWPATLVQPVGSPLSLECTVEGTSNPNLYWYRQAAGRGLQLLFYSVGIGQISSEVPQNLSASRPQDRQFILSSKKLLLSDSGFYLCAWTPRVNEQFFGPGTRLTVL.

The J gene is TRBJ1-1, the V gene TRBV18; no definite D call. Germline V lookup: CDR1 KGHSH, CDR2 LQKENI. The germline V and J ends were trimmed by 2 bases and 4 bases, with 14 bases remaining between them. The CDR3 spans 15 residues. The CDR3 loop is CASSPSQDPGTEAFF. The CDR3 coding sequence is TGTGCCAGCTCACCATCCCAGGACCCGGGCACTGAAGCTTTCTTT.

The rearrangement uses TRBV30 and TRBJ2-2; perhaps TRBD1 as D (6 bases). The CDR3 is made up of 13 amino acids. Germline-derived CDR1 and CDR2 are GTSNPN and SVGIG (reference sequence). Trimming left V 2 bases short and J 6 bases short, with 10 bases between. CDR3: CAWSPRTAGELFF. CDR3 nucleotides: TGTGCCTGGAGTCCACGGACAGCCGGGGAGCTGTTTTTT.

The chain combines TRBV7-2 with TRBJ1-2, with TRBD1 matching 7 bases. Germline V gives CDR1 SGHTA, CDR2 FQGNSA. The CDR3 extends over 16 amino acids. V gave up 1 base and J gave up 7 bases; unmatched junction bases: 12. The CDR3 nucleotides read TGTGCCAGCAGCTTAGAGGTTTCTGGCAGGGGGTCTGGCTACACCTTC. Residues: CASSLEVSGRGSGYTF.

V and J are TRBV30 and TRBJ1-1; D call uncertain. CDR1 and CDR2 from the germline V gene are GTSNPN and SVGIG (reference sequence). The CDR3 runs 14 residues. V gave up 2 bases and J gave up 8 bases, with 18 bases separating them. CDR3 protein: CAWSPLALDNEAFF. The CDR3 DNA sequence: TGTGCCTGGAGTCCCCTTGCCCTAGACAACGAAGCTTTCTTT.

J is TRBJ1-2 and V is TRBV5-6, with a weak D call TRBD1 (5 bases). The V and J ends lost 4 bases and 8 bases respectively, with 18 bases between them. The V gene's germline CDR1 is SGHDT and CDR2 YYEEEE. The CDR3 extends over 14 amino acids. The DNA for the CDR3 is TGTGCCAGCAGCGATGGACAAATCTATAAGGGCTACACCTTC. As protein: CASSDGQIYKGYTF. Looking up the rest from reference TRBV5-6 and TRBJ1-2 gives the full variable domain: DAGVTQSPTHLIKTRGQQVTLRCSPKSGHDTVSWYQQALGQGPQFIFQYYEEEERQRGNFPDRFSGHQFPNYSSELNVNALLLGDSALYLCASSDGQIYKGYTFGSGTRLTVV.

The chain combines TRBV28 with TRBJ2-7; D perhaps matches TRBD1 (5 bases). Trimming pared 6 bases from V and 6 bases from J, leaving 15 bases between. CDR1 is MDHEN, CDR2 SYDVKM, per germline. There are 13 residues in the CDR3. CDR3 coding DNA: TGTGCCAGCAGCATAGGGGCCGGGCTCGAGCAGTACTTC. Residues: CASSIGAGLEQYF.

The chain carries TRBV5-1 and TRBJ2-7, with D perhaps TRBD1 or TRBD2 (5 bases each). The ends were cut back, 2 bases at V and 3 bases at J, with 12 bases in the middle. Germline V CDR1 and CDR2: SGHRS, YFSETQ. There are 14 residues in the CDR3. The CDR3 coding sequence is TGCGCCAGCAGCTTCCTGGGACGGAACTACGAGCAGTACTTC. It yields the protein CASSFLGRNYEQYF.

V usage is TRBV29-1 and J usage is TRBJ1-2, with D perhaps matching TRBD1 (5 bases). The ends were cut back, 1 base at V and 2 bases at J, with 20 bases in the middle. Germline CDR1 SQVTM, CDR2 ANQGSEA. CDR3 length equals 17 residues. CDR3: CSVEGGDNLLGNYGYTF. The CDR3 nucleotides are TGCAGCGTTGAAGGGGGCGACAATCTCTTAGGGAACTATGGCTACACCTTC.

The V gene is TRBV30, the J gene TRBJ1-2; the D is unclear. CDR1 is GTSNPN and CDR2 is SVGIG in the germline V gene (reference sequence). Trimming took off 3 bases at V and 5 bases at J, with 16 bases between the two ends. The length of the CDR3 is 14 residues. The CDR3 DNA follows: TGTGCCTGGAGGGGGAGCGGCCAAGGGTATGGCTACACCTTC. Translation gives CAWRGSGQGYGYTF. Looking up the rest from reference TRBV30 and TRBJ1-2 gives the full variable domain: SQTIHQWPATLVQPVGSPLSLECTVEGTSNPNLYWYRQAAGRGLQLLFYSVGIGQISSEVPQNLSASRPQDRQFILSSKKLLLSDSGFYLCAWRGSGQGYGYTFGSGTRLTVV.

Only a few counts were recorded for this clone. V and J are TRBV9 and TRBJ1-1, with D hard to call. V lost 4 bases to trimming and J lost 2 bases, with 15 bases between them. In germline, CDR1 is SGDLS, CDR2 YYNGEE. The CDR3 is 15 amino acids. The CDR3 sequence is CASSPSDVGNTEAFF. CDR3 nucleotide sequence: TGTGCCAGCAGCCCCAGTGATGTGGGCAACACTGAAGCTTTCTTT.

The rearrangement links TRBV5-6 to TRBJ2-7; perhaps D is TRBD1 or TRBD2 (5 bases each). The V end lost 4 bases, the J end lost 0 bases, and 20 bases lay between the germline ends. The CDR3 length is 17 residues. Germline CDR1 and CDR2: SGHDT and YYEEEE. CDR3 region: CASSPNLGTFSSYEQYF. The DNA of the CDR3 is TGTGCCAGCAGCCCAAACCTCGGGACGTTCAGCTCCTACGAGCAGTACTTC.

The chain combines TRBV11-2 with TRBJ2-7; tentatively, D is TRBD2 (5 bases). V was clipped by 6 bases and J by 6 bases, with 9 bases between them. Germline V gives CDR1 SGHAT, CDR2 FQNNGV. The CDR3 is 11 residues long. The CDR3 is CASSYRGEQYF. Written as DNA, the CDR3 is TGTGCCAGCAGTTATCGGGGCGAGCAGTACTTC.

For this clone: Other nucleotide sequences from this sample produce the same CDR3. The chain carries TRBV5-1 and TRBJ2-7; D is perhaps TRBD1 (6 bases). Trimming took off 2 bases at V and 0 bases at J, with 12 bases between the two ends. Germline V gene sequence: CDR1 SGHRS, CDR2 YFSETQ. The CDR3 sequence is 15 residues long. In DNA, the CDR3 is TGCGCCAGCAGCTTATTTCAGGGGAGCTCCTACGAGCAGTACTTC. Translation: CASSLFQGSSYEQYF.

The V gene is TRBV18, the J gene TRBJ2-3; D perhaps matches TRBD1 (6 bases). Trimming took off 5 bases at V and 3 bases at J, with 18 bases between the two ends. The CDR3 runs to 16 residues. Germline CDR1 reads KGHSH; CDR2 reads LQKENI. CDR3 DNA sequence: TGTGCCAGCTCAACTGGGACATCTGATAAGACAGATACGCAGTATTTT. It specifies CASSTGTSDKTDTQYF.

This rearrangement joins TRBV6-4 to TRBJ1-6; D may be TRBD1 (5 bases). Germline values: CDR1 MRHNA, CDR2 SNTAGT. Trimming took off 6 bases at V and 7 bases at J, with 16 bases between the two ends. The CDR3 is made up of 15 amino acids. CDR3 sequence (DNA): TGTGCCAGCAGAAAACAGGTGGCCGTCAATTCACCCCTCCACTTT. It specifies CASRKQVAVNSPLHF.

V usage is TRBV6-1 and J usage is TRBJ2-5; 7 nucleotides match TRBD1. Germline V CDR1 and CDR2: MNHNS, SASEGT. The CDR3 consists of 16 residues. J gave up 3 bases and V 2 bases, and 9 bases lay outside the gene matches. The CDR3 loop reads CASSEQGVGRKETQYF. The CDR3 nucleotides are TGTGCCAGCAGTGAACAGGGGGTAGGGCGGAAAGAGACCCAGTACTTC.

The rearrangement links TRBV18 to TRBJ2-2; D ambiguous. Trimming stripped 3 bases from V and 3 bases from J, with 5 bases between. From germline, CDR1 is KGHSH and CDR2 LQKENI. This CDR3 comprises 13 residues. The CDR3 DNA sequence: TGTGCCAGCTCACCGGATGACACCGGGGAGCTGTTTTTT. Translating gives CASSPDDTGELFF. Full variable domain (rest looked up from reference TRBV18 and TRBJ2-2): NAGVMQNPRHLVRRRGQEARLRCSPMKGHSHVYWYRQLPEEGLKFMVYLQKENIIDESGMPKERFSAEFPKEGPSILRIQQVVRGDSAAYFCASSPDDTGELFFGEGSRLTVL.

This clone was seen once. CDR3 bases: TGTGCCTGGAGTGTAGGGGCAGGGGGCTACGAGCAGTACTTC. Translation: CAWSVGAGGYEQYF. This rearrangement joins TRBV30 to TRBJ2-7; 7 bases fit TRBD1. J was trimmed by 3 bases and V by 0 bases; bases with no gene match: 5. Germline-derived CDR1 and CDR2 are GTSNPN and SVGIG (reference sequence). CDR3 length: 14 amino acids. The entire variable domain, with the rest obtained from reference TRBV30 and TRBJ2-7, is as follows: SQTIHQWPATLVQPVGSPLSLECTVEGTSNPNLYWYRQAAGRGLQLLFYSVGIGQISSEVPQNLSASRPQDRQFILSSKKLLLSDSGFYLCAWSVGAGGYEQYFGPGTRLTVT.

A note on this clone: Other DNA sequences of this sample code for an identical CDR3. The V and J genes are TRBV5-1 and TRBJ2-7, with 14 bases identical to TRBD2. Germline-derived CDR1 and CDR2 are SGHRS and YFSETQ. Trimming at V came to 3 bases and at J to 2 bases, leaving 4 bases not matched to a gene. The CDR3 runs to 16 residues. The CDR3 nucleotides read TGCGCCAGCAGCTCCGGACTAGCGGGAGGTCCCTACGAGCAGTACTTC. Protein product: CASSSGLAGGPYEQYF.